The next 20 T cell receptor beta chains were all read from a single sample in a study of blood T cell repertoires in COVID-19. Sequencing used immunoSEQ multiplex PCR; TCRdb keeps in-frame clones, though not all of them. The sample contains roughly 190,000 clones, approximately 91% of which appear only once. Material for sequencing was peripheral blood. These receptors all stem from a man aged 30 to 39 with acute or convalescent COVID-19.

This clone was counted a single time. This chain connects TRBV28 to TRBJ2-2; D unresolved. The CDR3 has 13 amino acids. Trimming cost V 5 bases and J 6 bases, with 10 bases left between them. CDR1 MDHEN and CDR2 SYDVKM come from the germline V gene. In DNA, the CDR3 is TGTGCCAGCAGTCCCCGGAGCGCCGGGGAGCTGTTTTTT. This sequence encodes CASSPRSAGELFF.

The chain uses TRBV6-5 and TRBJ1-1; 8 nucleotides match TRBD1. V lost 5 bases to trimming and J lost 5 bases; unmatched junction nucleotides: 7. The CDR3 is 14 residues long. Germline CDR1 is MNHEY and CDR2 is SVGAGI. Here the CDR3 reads CASSITGGKTEAFF. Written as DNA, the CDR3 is TGTGCCAGCAGTATCACAGGGGGAAAGACTGAAGCTTTCTTT.

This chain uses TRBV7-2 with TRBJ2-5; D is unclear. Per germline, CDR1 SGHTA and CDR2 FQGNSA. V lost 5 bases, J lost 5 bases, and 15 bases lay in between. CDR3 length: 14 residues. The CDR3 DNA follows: TGTGCCAGCAGCCCCCAGTCCAGGCTCGAGACCCAGTACTTC. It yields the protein CASSPQSRLETQYF.

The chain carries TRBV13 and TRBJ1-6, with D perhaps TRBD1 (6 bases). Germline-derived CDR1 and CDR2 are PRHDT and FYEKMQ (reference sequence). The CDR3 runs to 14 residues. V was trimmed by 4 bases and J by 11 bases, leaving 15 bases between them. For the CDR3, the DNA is TGTGCCAGCAGCTCCGGACAGCCTACGGCACCCCTCCACTTT. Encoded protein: CASSSGQPTAPLHF.

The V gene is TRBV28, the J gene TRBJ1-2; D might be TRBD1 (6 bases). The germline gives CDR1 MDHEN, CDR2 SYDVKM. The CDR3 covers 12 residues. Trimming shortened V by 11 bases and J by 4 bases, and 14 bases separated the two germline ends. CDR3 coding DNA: TGTGCCGGCGGGGGCGCTGGCTATGGCTACACCTTC. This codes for CAGGGAGYGYTF.

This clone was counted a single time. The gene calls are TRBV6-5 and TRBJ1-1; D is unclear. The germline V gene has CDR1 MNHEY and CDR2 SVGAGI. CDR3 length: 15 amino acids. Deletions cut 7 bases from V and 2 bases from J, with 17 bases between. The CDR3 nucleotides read TGTGCCAGCATATTTCGGGTTTTAGGAAACACTGAAGCTTTCTTT. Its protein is CASIFRVLGNTEAFF.

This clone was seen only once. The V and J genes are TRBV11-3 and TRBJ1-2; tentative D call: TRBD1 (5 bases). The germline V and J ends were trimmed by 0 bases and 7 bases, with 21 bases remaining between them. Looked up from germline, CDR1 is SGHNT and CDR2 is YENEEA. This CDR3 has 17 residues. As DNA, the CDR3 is TGTGCCAGCAGCTTAGATCTTATCGGTAAGGGGCGAGGTGGCTACACCTTC. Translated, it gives CASSLDLIGKGRGGYTF.

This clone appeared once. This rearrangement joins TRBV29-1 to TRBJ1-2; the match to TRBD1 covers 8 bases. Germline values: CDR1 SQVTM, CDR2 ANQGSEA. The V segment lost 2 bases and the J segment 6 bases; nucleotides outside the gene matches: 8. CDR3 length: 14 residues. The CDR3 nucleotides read TGCAGCGTTGAAAAGGGGCAGGGGGCGAATGGCTACACCTTC. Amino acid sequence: CSVEKGQGANGYTF. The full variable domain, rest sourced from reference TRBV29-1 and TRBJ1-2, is SAVISQKPSRDICQRGTSLTIQCQVDSQVTMMFWYRQQPGQSLTLIATANQGSEATYESGFVIDKFPISRPNLTFSTLTVSNMSPEDSSIYLCSVEKGQGANGYTFGSGTRLTVV.

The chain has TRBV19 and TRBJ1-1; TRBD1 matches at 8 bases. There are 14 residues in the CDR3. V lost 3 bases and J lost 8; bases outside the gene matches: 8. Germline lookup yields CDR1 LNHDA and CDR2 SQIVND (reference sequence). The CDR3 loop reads CASSIRQGPYEAFF. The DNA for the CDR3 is TGTGCCAGTAGTATCAGACAGGGGCCCTACGAAGCTTTCTTT.

The CDR3 sequence: CASSPSGGGEQFF. The CDR3 nucleotides are TGTGCCAGCAGTCCTAGCGGGGGTGGTGAGCAGTTCTTC. The rearrangement joins TRBV6-6 to TRBJ2-1; 10 bases fit TRBD2. V was pared by 5 bases and J by 9 bases, with 4 bases of the junction left unmatched. The CDR3 runs 13 residues. The germline V gene has CDR1 MNHNY and CDR2 SVGAGI (reference sequence).

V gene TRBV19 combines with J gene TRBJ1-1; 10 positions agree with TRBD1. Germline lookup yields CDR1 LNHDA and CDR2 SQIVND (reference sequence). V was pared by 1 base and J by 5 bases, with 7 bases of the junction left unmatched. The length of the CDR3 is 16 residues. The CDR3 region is CASSIGRQGANTEAFF. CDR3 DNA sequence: TGTGCCAGTAGTATAGGTCGACAGGGGGCAAATACTGAAGCTTTCTTT.

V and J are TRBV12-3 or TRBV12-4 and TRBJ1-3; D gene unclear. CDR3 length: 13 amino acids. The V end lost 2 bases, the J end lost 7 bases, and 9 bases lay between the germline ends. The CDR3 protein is CASSLSIGNTIYF. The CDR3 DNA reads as TGTGCCAGCAGTTTAAGCATCGGGAACACCATATATTTT.

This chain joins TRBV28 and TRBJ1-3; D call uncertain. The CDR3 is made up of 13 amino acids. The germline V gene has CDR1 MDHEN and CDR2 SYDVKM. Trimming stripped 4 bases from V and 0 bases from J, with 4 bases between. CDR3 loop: CASSYFSGNTIYF. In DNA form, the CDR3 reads TGTGCCAGCAGTTACTTCTCTGGAAACACCATATATTTT.

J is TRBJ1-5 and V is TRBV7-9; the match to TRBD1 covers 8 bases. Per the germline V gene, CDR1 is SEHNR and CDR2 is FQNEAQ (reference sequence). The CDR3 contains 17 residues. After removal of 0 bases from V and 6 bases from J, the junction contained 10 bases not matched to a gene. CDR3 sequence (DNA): TGTGCCAGCAGCTTAGCGCAAGGGACAGGACGCAGTCAGCCCCAGCATTTT. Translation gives CASSLAQGTGRSQPQHF. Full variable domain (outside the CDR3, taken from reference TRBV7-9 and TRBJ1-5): DTGVSQNPRHKITKRGQNVTFRCDPISEHNRLYWYRQTLGQGPEFLTYFQNEAQLEKSRLLSDRFSAERPKGSFSTLEIQRTEQGDSAMYLCASSLAQGTGRSQPQHFGDGTRLSIL.

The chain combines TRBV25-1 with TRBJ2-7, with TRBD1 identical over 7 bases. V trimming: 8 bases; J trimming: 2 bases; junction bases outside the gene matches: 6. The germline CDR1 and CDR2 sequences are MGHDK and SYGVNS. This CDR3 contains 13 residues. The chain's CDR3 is CASSSGTAYEQYF. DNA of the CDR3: TGTGCCAGCTCATCCGGGACAGCCTACGAGCAGTACTTC.

The CDR3 spells CASSLGGDSSYNEQFF. CDR3 sequence (DNA): TGTGCCAGCAGCTTAGGGGGGGACTCTTCCTACAATGAGCAGTTCTTC. The V gene is TRBV11-3, the J gene TRBJ2-1, with D possibly TRBD2 on 6 matching bases. The V gene lost 1 base and the J gene lost 1 base, with 11 bases spanning the gap. Germline values: CDR1 SGHNT, CDR2 YENEEA. The CDR3 covers 16 residues.

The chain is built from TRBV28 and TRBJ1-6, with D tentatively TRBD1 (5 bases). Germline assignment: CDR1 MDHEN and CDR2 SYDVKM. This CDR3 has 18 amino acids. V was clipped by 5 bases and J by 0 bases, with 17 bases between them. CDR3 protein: CASSPPGRGSSYNSPLHF. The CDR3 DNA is TGTGCCAGCAGTCCGCCGGGGCGGGGGAGCTCCTATAATTCACCCCTCCACTTT.

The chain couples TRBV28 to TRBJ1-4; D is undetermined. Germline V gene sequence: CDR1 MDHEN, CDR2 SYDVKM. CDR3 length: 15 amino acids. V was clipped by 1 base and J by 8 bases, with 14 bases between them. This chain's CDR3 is CASSLLSGSGEKLFF. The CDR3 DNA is TGTGCCAGCAGTTTATTGAGCGGGTCGGGGGAAAAACTGTTTTTT.

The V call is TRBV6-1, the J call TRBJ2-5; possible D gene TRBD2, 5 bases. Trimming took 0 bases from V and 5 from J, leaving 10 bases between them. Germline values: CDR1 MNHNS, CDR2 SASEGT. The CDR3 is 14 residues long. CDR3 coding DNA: TGTGCCAGCAGTGAAGCCTCCTCGGGGGAGACCCAGTACTTC. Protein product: CASSEASSGETQYF.

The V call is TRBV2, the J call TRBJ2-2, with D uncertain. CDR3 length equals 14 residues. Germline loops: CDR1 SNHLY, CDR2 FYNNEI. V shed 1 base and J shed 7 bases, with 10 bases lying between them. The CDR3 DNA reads TGTGCCAGCAGTGAAGTCATGGCTGGCGGGGAGCTGTTTTTT. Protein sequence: CASSEVMAGGELFF.